The clone carrying this TCR beta chain has a single count. Its cognate antigen is unknown. The PCR was carried out with 60 Vbeta primers and 13 Jbeta primers. Measured with immunoSEQ multiplex PCR; TCRdb has only the in-frame clones, and not every one. The sample shows about 120,000 clones, about 80% of them seen only once. These data come from a study of cytomegalovirus exposure and HLA in healthy donors. CDR3 length: 13 residues. V was cut by 3 bases and J by 5 bases, with 10 bases left in between. Germline V lookup: CDR1 KGHSH, CDR2 LQKENI. Study-wide results and caveats: An analysis that came later showed most CMV-associated TCR beta chains appearing HLA-restricted. More clonal expansion characterized HLA-associated TCR beta chains than equally common others in a later analysis. In an earlier analysis, most TCR beta V segments were productive about 87% or about 30% of the time.

The sample was PBMCs. The chain recombines TRBV18 with TRBJ1-2; no reliable D call. The TCR comes from a female donor in good health and CMV-seropositive. The CDR3 DNA follows: TGTGCCAGCTCACCCCCCGGGAGATATGGCTACACCTTC. Amino acids: CASSPPGRYGYTF.